Sequencing of this T cell receptor beta chain was carried out in a study of regulatory T cells in long-lasting Graves disease. As to time point: newly diagnosed GD, antithyroid drugs for less than 3 months. PBMC-derived RNA was used for the TCR library. Those enrolled as patients came out of an endocrinology department in Xi'an, China. To make TCR beta libraries, researchers used iRepertoire HTBI primers and Arm-PCR of CDR3 regions. TCRdb passed the multiplex PCR reads through MiXCR, listing each CDR3 protein once. Among around 400,000 distinct CDR3 sequences listed, 15% to 18% were seen once. This CDR3 contains 15 residues. CDR1 and CDR2 (germline): SGHRS, YFSETQ. With respect to this clonotype: The antigen is unknown. A much larger clone differs from this one at a single base, so this may be a read error.

General study results and limits: What was studied was peripheral blood only, and not thyroid tissue.

J is TRBJ2-6 and V is TRBV5-1; no definite D call. The material sequenced was peripheral blood mononuclear cells (PBMCs), taken at new diagnosis, from a patient treated with antithyroid drugs. This receptor was taken from a female donor with Graves disease. DNA for the CDR3: TGCACCAGCAGCTTCGAGAGCTCTGGGGCCAACGTCCTGACTTTC. Residues: CTSSFESSGANVLTF.